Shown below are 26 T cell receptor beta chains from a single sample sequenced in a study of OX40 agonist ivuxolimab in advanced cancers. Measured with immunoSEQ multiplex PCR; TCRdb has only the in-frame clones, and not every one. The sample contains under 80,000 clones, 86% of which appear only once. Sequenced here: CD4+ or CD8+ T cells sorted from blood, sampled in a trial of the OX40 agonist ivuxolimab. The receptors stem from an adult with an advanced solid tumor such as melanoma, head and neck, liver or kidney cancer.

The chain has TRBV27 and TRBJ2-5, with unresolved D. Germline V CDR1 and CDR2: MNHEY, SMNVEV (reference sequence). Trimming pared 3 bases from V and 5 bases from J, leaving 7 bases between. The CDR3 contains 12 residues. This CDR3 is CASSFFGETQYF. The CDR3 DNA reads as TGTGCCAGCAGTTTTTTCGGGGAGACCCAGTACTTC.

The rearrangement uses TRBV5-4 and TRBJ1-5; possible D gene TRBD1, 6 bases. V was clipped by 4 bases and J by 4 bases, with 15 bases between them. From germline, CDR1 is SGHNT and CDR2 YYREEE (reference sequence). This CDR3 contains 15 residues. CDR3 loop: CASSVGGGRNQPQHF. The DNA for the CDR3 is TGTGCCAGCAGCGTGGGAGGGGGGCGGAATCAGCCCCAGCATTTT.

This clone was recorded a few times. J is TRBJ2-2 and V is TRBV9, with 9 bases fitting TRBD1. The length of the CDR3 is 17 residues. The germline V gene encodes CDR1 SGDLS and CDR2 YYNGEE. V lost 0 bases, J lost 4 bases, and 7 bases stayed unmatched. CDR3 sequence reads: CASSVGPDRGPTGELFF. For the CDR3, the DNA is TGTGCCAGCAGCGTAGGCCCGGACAGGGGACCCACCGGGGAGCTGTTTTTT.

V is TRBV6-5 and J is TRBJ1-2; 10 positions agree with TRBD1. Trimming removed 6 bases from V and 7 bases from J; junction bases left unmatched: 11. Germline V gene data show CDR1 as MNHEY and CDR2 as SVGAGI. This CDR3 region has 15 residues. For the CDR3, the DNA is TGTGCCAGCAGGTCCGGGACAGGGGTGAATAGTGGCTACACCTTC. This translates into CASRSGTGVNSGYTF.

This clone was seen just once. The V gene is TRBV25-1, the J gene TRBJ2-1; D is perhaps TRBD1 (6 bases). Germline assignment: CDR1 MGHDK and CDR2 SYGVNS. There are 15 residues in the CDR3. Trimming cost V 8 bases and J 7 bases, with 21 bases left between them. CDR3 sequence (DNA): TGTGCCAGCGGGGAGATACAGGGTGTCAGGAATGAGCAGTTCTTC. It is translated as CASGEIQGVRNEQFF.

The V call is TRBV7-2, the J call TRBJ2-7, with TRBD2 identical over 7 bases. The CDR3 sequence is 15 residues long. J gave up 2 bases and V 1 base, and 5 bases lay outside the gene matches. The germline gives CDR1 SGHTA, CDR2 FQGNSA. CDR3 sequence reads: CASSLGLAATYEQYF. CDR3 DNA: TGTGCCAGCAGCTTAGGGCTAGCGGCAACCTACGAGCAGTACTTC. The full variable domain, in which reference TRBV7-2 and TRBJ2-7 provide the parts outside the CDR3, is GAGVSQSPSNKVTEKGKDVELRCDPISGHTALYWYRQSLGQGLEFLIYFQGNSAPDKSGLPSDRFSAERTGGSVSTLTIQRTQQEDSAVYLCASSLGLAATYEQYFGPGTRLTVT.

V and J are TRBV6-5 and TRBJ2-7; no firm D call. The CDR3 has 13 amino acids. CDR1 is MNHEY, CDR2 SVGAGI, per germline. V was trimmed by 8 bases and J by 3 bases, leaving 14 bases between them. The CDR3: CASSGPENYEQYF. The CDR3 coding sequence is TGTGCCAGCTCCGGGCCTGAGAACTACGAGCAGTACTTC.

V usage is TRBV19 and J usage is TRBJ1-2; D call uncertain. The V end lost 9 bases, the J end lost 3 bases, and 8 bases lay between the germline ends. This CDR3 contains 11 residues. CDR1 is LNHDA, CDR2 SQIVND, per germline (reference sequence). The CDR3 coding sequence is TGTGCCAGCCACCGTTACTATGGCTACACCTTC. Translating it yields CASHRYYGYTF. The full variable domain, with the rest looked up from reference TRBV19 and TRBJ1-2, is DGGITQSPKYLFRKEGQNVTLSCEQNLNHDAMYWYRQDPGQGLRLIYYSQIVNDFQKGDIAEGYSVSREKKESFPLTVTSAQKNPTAFYLCASHRYYGYTFGSGTRLTVV.

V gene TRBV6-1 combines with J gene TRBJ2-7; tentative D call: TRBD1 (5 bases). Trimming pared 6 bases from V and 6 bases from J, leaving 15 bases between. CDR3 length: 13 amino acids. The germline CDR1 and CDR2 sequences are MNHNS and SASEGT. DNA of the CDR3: TGTGCCAGCAGGGAATCAGGGTTGGGCGAGCAGTACTTC. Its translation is CASRESGLGEQYF.

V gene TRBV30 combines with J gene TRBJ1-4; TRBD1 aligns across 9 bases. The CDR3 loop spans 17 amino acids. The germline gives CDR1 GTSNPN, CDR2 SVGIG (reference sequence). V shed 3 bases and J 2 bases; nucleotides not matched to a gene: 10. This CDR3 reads CAWSPQGAGMTNEKLFF. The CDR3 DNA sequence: TGTGCCTGGAGCCCACAGGGGGCTGGAATGACTAATGAAAAACTGTTTTTT.

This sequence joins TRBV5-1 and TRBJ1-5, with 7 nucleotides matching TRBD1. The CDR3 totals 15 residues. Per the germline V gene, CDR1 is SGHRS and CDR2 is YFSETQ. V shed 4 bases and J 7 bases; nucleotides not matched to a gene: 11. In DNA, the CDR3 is TGCGCCAGCAGCGAGGGGACAGTGATTTCCCAGCCCCAGCATTTT. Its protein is CASSEGTVISQPQHF. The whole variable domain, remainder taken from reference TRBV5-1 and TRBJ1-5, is KAGVTQTPRYLIKTRGQQVTLSCSPISGHRSVSWYQQTPGQGLQFLFEYFSETQRNKGNFPGRFSGRQFSNSRSEMNVSTLELGDSALYLCASSEGTVISQPQHFGDGTRLSIL.

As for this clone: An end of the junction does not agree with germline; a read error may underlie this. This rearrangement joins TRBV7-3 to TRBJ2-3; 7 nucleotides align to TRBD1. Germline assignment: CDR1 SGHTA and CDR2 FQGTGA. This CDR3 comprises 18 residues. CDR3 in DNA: TGTGCCAGCAGTTTAAAAGGGGCTCGGACAGGACGCACAGATACGCAGTATTTT. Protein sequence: CASSLKGARTGRTDTQYF.

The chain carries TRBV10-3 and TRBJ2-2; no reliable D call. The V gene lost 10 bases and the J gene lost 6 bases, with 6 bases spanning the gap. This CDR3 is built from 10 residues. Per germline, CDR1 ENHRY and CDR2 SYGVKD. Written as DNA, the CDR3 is TGTGCCACTCAGGCCGGGGAGCTGTTTTTT. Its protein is CATQAGELFF.

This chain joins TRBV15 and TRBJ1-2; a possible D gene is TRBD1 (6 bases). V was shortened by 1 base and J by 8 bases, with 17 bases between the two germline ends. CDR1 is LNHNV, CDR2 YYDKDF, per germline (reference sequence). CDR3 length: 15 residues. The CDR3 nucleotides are TGTGCCACCAGCAGAGCCCAGGGGAGTTTCGGCGGCTACACCTTC. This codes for CATSRAQGSFGGYTF.

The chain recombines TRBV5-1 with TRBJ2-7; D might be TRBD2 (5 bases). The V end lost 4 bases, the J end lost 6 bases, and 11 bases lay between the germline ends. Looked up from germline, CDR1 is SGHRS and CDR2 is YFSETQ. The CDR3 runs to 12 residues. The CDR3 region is CASSPGLAEQYF. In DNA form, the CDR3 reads TGCGCCAGCAGCCCAGGACTCGCCGAGCAGTACTTC.

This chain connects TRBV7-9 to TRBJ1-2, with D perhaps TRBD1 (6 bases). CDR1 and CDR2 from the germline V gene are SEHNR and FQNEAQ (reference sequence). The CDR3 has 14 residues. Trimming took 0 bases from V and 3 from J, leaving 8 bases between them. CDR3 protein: CASSLAQGYYGYTF. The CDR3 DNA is TGTGCCAGCAGCTTAGCTCAGGGGTACTATGGCTACACCTTC.

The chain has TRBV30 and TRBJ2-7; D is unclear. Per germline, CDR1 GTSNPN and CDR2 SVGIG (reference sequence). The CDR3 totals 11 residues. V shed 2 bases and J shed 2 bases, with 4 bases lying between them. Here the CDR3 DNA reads TGTGCCTGGAGTAAAACCTACGAGCAGTACTTC. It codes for CAWSKTYEQYF.

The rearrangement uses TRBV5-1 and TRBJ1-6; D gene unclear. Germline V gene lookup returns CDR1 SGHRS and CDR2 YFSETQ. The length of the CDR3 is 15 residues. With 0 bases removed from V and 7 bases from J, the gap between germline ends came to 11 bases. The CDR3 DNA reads TGCGCCAGCAGCTTGGCGTCCGATTCAAATTCACCCCTCCACTTT. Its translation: CASSLASDSNSPLHF.

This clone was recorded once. The CDR3 DNA follows: TGTGCCAGCAGTTTAATAGGACAGGGGGACGATCAGCCCCAGCATTTT. This translates into CASSLIGQGDDQPQHF. The J gene is TRBJ1-5, the V gene TRBV28; 10 bases match TRBD1. V dropped 2 bases and J dropped 5; count of bases not matched to a gene: 6. Germline CDR1 is MDHEN and CDR2 is SYDVKM. This CDR3 spans 16 amino acids.

CDR3: CSVLRRSYGYTF. The CDR3 DNA reads TGCAGCGTCCTCCGCCGGTCCTATGGCTACACCTTC. The V and J genes are TRBV29-1 and TRBJ1-2, with D unresolved. This CDR3 is built from 12 residues. Germline V gene sequence: CDR1 SQVTM, CDR2 ANQGSEA. Between the trimmed V and J ends, which lost 6 bases and 4 bases, there was a span of 12 bases.

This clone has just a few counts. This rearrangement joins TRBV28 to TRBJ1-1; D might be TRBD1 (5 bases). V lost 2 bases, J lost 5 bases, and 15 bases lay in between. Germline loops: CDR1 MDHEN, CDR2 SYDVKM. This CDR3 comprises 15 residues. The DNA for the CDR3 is TGTGCCAGCAGTTTAACACGGGGCGGGGGAACTGAAGCTTTCTTT. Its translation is CASSLTRGGGTEAFF.

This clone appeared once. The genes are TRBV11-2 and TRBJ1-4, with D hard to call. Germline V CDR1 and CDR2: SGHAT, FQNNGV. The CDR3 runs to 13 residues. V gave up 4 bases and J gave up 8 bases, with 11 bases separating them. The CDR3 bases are TGTGCCAGCAGCTACCGAGTAGGGGAAAAACTGTTTTTT. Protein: CASSYRVGEKLFF.

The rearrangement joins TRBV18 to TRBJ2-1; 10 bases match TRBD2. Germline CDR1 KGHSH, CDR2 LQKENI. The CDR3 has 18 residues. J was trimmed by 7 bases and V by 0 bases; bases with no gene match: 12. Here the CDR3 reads CASSPPTTSGVRRNEQFF. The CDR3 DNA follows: TGTGCCAGCTCACCACCCACAACTAGCGGGGTTCGTAGAAATGAGCAGTTCTTC. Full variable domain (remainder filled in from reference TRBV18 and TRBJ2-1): NAGVMQNPRHLVRRRGQEARLRCSPMKGHSHVYWYRQLPEEGLKFMVYLQKENIIDESGMPKERFSAEFPKEGPSILRIQQVVRGDSAAYFCASSPPTTSGVRRNEQFFGPGTRLTVL.

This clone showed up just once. The CDR3 DNA reads as TGTGCCAGCTCACCACTCGACTCAAACATTCAGTACTTC. This sequence encodes CASSPLDSNIQYF. This chain uses TRBV18 with TRBJ2-4; D unclear. This CDR3 is 13 amino acids long. V was pared by 1 base and J by 6 bases, with 7 bases between. In germline, CDR1 is KGHSH, CDR2 LQKENI.

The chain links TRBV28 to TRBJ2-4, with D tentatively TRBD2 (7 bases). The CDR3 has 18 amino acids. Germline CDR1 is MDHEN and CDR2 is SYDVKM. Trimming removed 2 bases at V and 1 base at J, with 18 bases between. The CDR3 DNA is TGTGCCAGCAGTTTAAGTGGGCTTGGGAGGGGGGCCAAAAACATTCAGTACTTC. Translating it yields CASSLSGLGRGAKNIQYF.

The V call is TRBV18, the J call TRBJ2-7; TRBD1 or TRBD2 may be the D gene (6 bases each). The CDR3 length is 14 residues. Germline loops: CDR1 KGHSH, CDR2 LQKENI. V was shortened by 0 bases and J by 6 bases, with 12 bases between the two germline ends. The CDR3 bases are TGTGCCAGCTCACCACCGGTGGGGGGCCGCGAGCAGTACTTC. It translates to CASSPPVGGREQYF.